The 28 T cell receptor beta chains presented below share a single source sample, sequenced in a study of CD8 T cells in ankylosing spondylitis. MiXCR, run by TCRdb on the 5' RACE reads, gives a single entry per CDR3 protein. The table lists under 300,000 distinct CDR3 sequences, approximately 12% of them singletons. The specimen sequenced was blood, either unsorted or a sorted T cell fraction (not recorded which). The receptors come from a male donor with ankylosing spondylitis or in good health (not recorded which).

This clonotype was seen many times. J is TRBJ2-7 and V is TRBV5-1; D gene unclear. The germline V gene encodes CDR1 SGHRS and CDR2 YFSETQ. The CDR3 extends over 15 amino acids. V was pared by 4 bases and J by 5 bases, with 19 bases between. The CDR3 region has the DNA TGCGCCAGCAGCCTGGGCCATGCCTATTCCCACGAGCAGTACTTC. It translates to CASSLGHAYSHEQYF.

Note on this clonotype: A read error may be the cause here, since a much bigger clone is one base away. The rearrangement joins TRBV20-1 to TRBJ1-4, with TRBD1 matching over 7 bases. Germline loops: CDR1 DFQATT, CDR2 SNEGSKA (reference sequence). V shed 5 bases, J shed 8 bases, and the junction held 8 bases outside the gene matches. This CDR3 contains 13 residues. In DNA form, the CDR3 reads TGCAGTGCTCAGGGGGGGGCTCGGGAAAAACTGTTTTTT. It specifies CSAQGGAREKLFF.

This clonotype came up many times. The chain links TRBV27 to TRBJ1-5, with 7 bases identical to TRBD1. Germline V gene data show CDR1 as MNHEY and CDR2 as SMNVEV (reference sequence). This CDR3 comprises 16 residues. V lost 4 bases and J lost 2; bases outside the gene matches: 8. CDR3 protein: CASSSSRGLGNQPQHF. The CDR3, as DNA: TGTGCCAGCAGTTCATCTAGGGGGCTTGGCAATCAGCCCCAGCATTTT.

In its sample, this clonotype was seen many times. The V call is TRBV15, the J call TRBJ2-3, with D maybe TRBD1 (6 bases). CDR3 length: 14 amino acids. V lost 4 bases, J lost 2 bases, and 10 bases lay in between. Germline CDR1 reads LNHNV; CDR2 reads YYDKDF (reference sequence). CDR3 bases: TGTGCCACCAGCACGGGACATCCCACAGATACGCAGTATTTT. It specifies CATSTGHPTDTQYF.

This clonotype was seen many times. The V call is TRBV6-5, the J call TRBJ2-7; D possibly corresponds to TRBD2 (6 bases). V lost 5 bases and J 6 bases, leaving 11 bases between the germline ends. Per the germline V gene, CDR1 is MNHEY and CDR2 is SVGAGI. The CDR3 is 12 residues long. The CDR3 sequence is CASSKVGGEQYF. The CDR3 DNA follows: TGTGCCAGCAGTAAGGTGGGGGGCGAGCAGTACTTC.

In its sample, this clonotype was seen many times. This chain uses TRBV5-1 with TRBJ2-1; 11 bases agree with TRBD2. The CDR3 covers 15 residues. The trim removed 0 bases at V and 9 bases at J, leaving 5 bases unmatched. Looked up from germline, CDR1 is SGHRS and CDR2 is YFSETQ. The CDR3 bases are TGCGCCAGCAGCTTGGCCAGACTAGCGGGGACTGAGCAGTTCTTC. This encodes CASSLARLAGTEQFF. Full variable domain (outside the CDR3, taken from reference TRBV5-1 and TRBJ2-1): KAGVTQTPRYLIKTRGQQVTLSCSPISGHRSVSWYQQTPGQGLQFLFEYFSETQRNKGNFPGRFSGRQFSNSRSEMNVSTLELGDSALYLCASSLARLAGTEQFFGPGTRLTVL.

This clonotype has a count of ten or more. The rearrangement uses TRBV20-1 and TRBJ2-3, with 8 bases matching TRBD1. The CDR3 length is 14 residues. Trimming at V came to 5 bases and at J to 2 bases, leaving 6 bases not matched to a gene. Germline lookup yields CDR1 DFQATT and CDR2 SNEGSKA (reference sequence). The CDR3 nucleotides are TGCAGTGCTCCCAGGACAGGGAACACAGATACGCAGTATTTT. It specifies CSAPRTGNTDTQYF.

Ten or more counts support this clonotype. V gene TRBV7-2 combines with J gene TRBJ1-1, with D perhaps matching TRBD1 (6 bases). The CDR3 consists of 13 residues. With 5 bases removed from V and 0 bases from J, the gap between germline ends came to 7 bases. Germline CDR1 is SGHTA and CDR2 is FQGNSA. CDR3 sequence (DNA): TGTGCCAGCAGCGACAGGTTGAACACTGAAGCTTTCTTT. Translation: CASSDRLNTEAFF.

This clonotype was seen ten or more times. The chain joins TRBV20-1 to TRBJ2-3, with 7 positions matching TRBD2. CDR1 is DFQATT, CDR2 SNEGSKA, per germline (reference sequence). The trim removed 0 bases at V and 2 bases at J, leaving 17 bases unmatched. The CDR3 has 19 residues. In nucleotides, the CDR3 is TGCAGTGCTAGAGATCTCGGATACCGGGGGGTCAGGTACACAGATACGCAGTATTTT. It translates to CSARDLGYRGVRYTDTQYF.

The chain recombines TRBV16 with TRBJ1-5; no reliable D call. The CDR3 length is 15 residues. The V gene lost 4 bases and the J gene lost 1 base, with 11 bases spanning the gap. Germline V gene data show CDR1 as KGHSY and CDR2 as FQNENV. In DNA form, the CDR3 reads TGTGCCAGCAGCCTCATAGGGTTGAGCAATCAGCCCCAGCATTTT. Amino acid sequence: CASSLIGLSNQPQHF.

The chain's CDR3 is CASSAELAGGFEQYF. DNA of the CDR3: TGTGCCAGCAGTGCAGAACTAGCGGGGGGGTTTGAGCAGTACTTC. The chain uses TRBV11-2 and TRBJ2-7, with 13 bases matching TRBD2. The V gene's germline CDR1 is SGHAT and CDR2 FQNNGV. CDR3 length equals 15 residues. V was pared by 6 bases and J by 7 bases, with 9 bases of the junction left unmatched.

This clonotype was detected ten times or more. The V call is TRBV7-9, the J call TRBJ2-7, with 9 bases matching TRBD1. The V gene end was trimmed by 5 bases and the J gene end by 3 bases; junction bases not matched to a gene: 5. Germline CDR1 reads SEHNR; CDR2 reads FQNEAQ (reference sequence). The CDR3 covers 14 residues. For the CDR3, the DNA is TGTGCCAGCAGCCACGGACAGGGGAACTACGAGCAGTACTTC. It yields the protein CASSHGQGNYEQYF.

This clonotype has a count of ten or more. V gene TRBV25-1 combines with J gene TRBJ1-3; D uncertain. This CDR3 is built from 16 residues. V dropped 3 bases and J dropped 2 bases, with 14 bases sitting between them. Per germline, CDR1 MGHDK and CDR2 SYGVNS. The CDR3 loop is CASSEVLGQTGNTIYF. The CDR3 nucleotides read TGTGCCAGCAGTGAGGTTTTAGGCCAAACTGGAAACACCATATATTTT.

This clonotype was recorded many times. V usage is TRBV5-1 and J usage is TRBJ1-6; no clear D gene. Trimming stripped 0 bases from V and 6 bases from J, with 13 bases between. Germline-derived CDR1 and CDR2 are SGHRS and YFSETQ. The CDR3 is 16 residues long. The CDR3 sequence: CASSLGSQFVNSPLHF. CDR3 DNA sequence: TGCGCCAGCAGCTTGGGATCGCAGTTCGTTAATTCACCCCTCCACTTT. Full variable domain (rest looked up from reference TRBV5-1 and TRBJ1-6): KAGVTQTPRYLIKTRGQQVTLSCSPISGHRSVSWYQQTPGQGLQFLFEYFSETQRNKGNFPGRFSGRQFSNSRSEMNVSTLELGDSALYLCASSLGSQFVNSPLHFGNGTRLTVT.

The chain couples TRBV28 to TRBJ2-5, with TRBD2 matching 12 bases. The CDR3 runs 17 residues. Germline lookup yields CDR1 MDHEN and CDR2 SYDVKM. The V segment lost 6 bases and the J segment 2 bases; nucleotides outside the gene matches: 10. The CDR3 reads CASSVTSGSPFQETQYF. DNA for the CDR3: TGTGCCAGCAGCGTGACTAGCGGGAGTCCCTTTCAAGAGACCCAGTACTTC.

This clonotype was seen many times. Here the CDR3 reads CASRKQGRTEAFF. CDR3 nucleotide sequence: TGTGCCAGCAGAAAACAGGGGAGAACTGAAGCTTTCTTT. The chain links TRBV28 to TRBJ1-1, with 7 bases matching TRBD1. V was clipped by 6 bases and J by 5 bases; unmatched bases: 6. CDR3 length: 13 amino acids. CDR1 MDHEN and CDR2 SYDVKM come from the germline V gene.

The sample holds a few counts of this clonotype. This chain uses TRBV5-6 with TRBJ2-5, with 7 bases lining up with TRBD2. J was trimmed by 5 bases and V by 4 bases; bases with no gene match: 14. The CDR3 contains 16 residues. Looked up from germline, CDR1 is SGHDT and CDR2 is YYEEEE. CDR3: CASSSLETSWSETQYF. The CDR3 DNA sequence: TGTGCCAGCAGCAGCCTGGAGACTAGCTGGTCTGAGACCCAGTACTTC.

This clonotype has a count of ten or more. The rearrangement links TRBV4-1 to TRBJ2-7; the D is unclear. CDR1 and CDR2 (germline): MGHRA, YSYEKL. This CDR3 has 16 amino acids. Trimming cost V 0 bases and J 0 bases, with 12 bases left between them. In DNA form, the CDR3 reads TGCGCCAGCAGCCAAGAGTCAGTTCAAAGCTCCTACGAGCAGTACTTC. Its translation is CASSQESVQSSYEQYF.

This clonotype was detected many times. V usage is TRBV20-1 and J usage is TRBJ1-3, with TRBD1 matching 7 bases. The CDR3 is made up of 15 amino acids. Germline loops: CDR1 DFQATT, CDR2 SNEGSKA (reference sequence). With 0 bases clipped from V and 2 bases from J, the junction kept 4 bases outside the gene matches. The DNA for the CDR3 is TGCAGTGCTAGAGACAGGGGGGTCGCTGGAAACACCATATATTTT. The encoded protein is CSARDRGVAGNTIYF.

This clonotype was observed a handful of times. The chain carries TRBV5-1 and TRBJ2-2; 8 nucleotides align to TRBD2. The ends lost 0 bases at V and 1 base at J; junction bases unmatched: 8. Germline CDR1 is SGHRS and CDR2 is YFSETQ. This CDR3 has 18 amino acids. The CDR3 spells CASSLGSSGYQNTGELFF. In nucleotides, the CDR3 is TGCGCCAGCAGCTTGGGGTCTAGCGGGTACCAGAACACCGGGGAGCTGTTTTTT. The complete variable domain, with remaining parts taken from reference TRBV5-1 and TRBJ2-2, reads KAGVTQTPRYLIKTRGQQVTLSCSPISGHRSVSWYQQTPGQGLQFLFEYFSETQRNKGNFPGRFSGRQFSNSRSEMNVSTLELGDSALYLCASSLGSSGYQNTGELFFGEGSRLTVL.

Notes on this clonotype: One end of the junction does not line up with germline, which may come from a read error. V gene TRBV20-1 combines with J gene TRBJ2-1; tentative D call: TRBD2 (7 bases). Germline CDR1 and CDR2: DFQATT and SNEGSKA (reference sequence). There are 17 residues in the CDR3. Here the CDR3 DNA reads TGCTGTGCTAGATGGCCTAGCGGCCGGGGGCCTTACAATGAGCAGTTCTTC. Translated, it gives CCARWPSGRGPYNEQFF.

In this sample, this clonotype turned up a few times. The V and J genes are TRBV2 and TRBJ2-6; D gene unclear. This CDR3 region has 15 residues. Germline CDR1 is SNHLY and CDR2 is FYNNEI. The V and J ends lost 4 bases and 2 bases respectively, with 9 bases between them. The CDR3 DNA is TGTGCCAGCAGTGCATCACGAACTGGGGCCAACGTCCTGACTTTC. Encoded protein: CASSASRTGANVLTF. Based on the CDR3 plus reference TRBV2 and TRBJ2-6, the full variable domain is EPEVTQTPSHQVTQMGQEVILRCVPISNHLYFYWYRQILGQKVEFLVSFYNNEISEKSEIFDDQFSVERPDGSNFTLKIRSTKLEDSAMYFCASSASRTGANVLTFGAGSRLTVL.

As for this clonotype: An end of the junction does not agree with germline; a read error may underlie this. This rearrangement joins TRBV5-1 to TRBJ2-3, with 10 bases aligning to TRBD2. The germline V gene has CDR1 SGHRS and CDR2 YFSETQ. This CDR3 has 16 amino acids. The CDR3 sequence: CVSSRSGGATTDTQYF. DNA of the CDR3: TGCGTCAGCAGCCGGAGCGGGGGGGCCACCACAGATACGCAGTATTTT.

The V and J genes are TRBV20-1 and TRBJ2-3; D perhaps matches TRBD2 (6 bases). The CDR3 is 12 residues long. V was cut by 6 bases and J by 5 bases, with 12 bases left in between. CDR1 DFQATT and CDR2 SNEGSKA come from the germline V gene (reference sequence). CDR3 region: CSAEGAGDTQYF. As DNA, the CDR3 is TGCAGTGCGGAGGGAGCCGGAGATACGCAGTATTTT.

The sample holds many counts of this clonotype. The CDR3 DNA follows: TGTGCCAGCAGCCAGAACACTGAAGCTTTCTTT. This gives the protein CASSQNTEAFF. This rearrangement joins TRBV3-1 to TRBJ1-1; D is unresolved. V lost 3 bases, J lost 1 base, and 0 bases lay in between. CDR3 length: 11 amino acids. Germline-derived CDR1 and CDR2 are LGHDT and YNNKEL (reference sequence).

The chain links TRBV7-9 to TRBJ2-1; D gene ambiguous. CDR1 and CDR2 (germline): SEHNR, FQNEAQ (reference sequence). The CDR3 consists of 12 residues. V shed 5 bases and J shed 10 bases, with 12 bases lying between them. CDR3 DNA: TGTGCCAGCAGCCGGGCCCTCCTCGAGCAGTTCTTC. Translating gives CASSRALLEQFF.

This clonotype was found many times. The junction differs from germline at one of its ends, possibly a read error. V is TRBV28 and J is TRBJ1-1; 7 bases are a match to TRBD1. The germline gives CDR1 MDHEN, CDR2 SYDVKM. This CDR3 contains 14 residues. The CDR3 loop reads CASSLSGGGTEAFF. The CDR3 DNA sequence: TGCGCCAGCAGCTTGTCAGGGGGTGGGACTGAAGCTTTCTTT.

Many counts were recorded for this clonotype. The gene calls are TRBV29-1 and TRBJ2-1; perhaps TRBD1 as D (5 bases). V shed 6 bases and J shed 7 bases, with 19 bases lying between them. This CDR3 is 14 amino acids long. Per the germline V gene, CDR1 is SQVTM and CDR2 is ANQGSEA. The CDR3 region is CSVPRGIGRNEQFF. CDR3 in DNA: TGCAGCGTGCCAAGGGGAATTGGAAGGAATGAGCAGTTCTTC.